This passage covers 20 T cell receptor beta chains from one sample sequenced in a study of blood T cells in healthy people across ages. A second PCR, run for roughly 7 to 12 cycles, used a sample-barcoded 5' primer plus a J-beta primer mix. TCRdb ran MiXCR on the 5' RACE reads and lists one entry per CDR3 protein. The sample includes 700,000 to 1,000,000 distinct CDR3 sequences, around 45% of them seen just once. Input material: blood. The receptors were sampled from a man aged 60 to 75 in good health.

The V call is TRBV11-2, the J call TRBJ2-7, with 10 bases fitting TRBD2. The DNA end is more similar to TRBJ2-5, so the J call may be wrong. The CDR3 runs 16 residues. CDR1 SGHAT and CDR2 FQNNGV come from the germline V gene. This chain's CDR3 is CASSVSRAGGQETQYF. CDR3 coding DNA: TGTGCCAGCAGCGTGTCCAGAGCGGGGGGGCAAGAGACCCAGTACTTC.

The chain recombines TRBV7-6 with TRBJ2-3; 12 nucleotides align to TRBD1. Germline V gene sequence: CDR1 SGHVS, CDR2 FNYEAQ. Unmatched junction bases numbered 7, after V lost 6 bases and J lost 6 bases. CDR3 size: 15 residues. CDR3 bases: TGTGCCAGCAGTCCGGGACAGGGGGCTTTGGATACGCAGTATTTT. Residues: CASSPGQGALDTQYF. Full variable domain (outside the CDR3, taken from reference TRBV7-6 and TRBJ2-3): GAGVSQSPRYKVTKRGQDVALRCDPISGHVSLYWYRQALGQGPEFLTYFNYEAQQDKSGLPNDRFSAERPEGSISTLTIQRTEQRDSAMYRCASSPGQGALDTQYFGPGTRLTVL.

A single count supports this clonotype. J is TRBJ1-1 and V is TRBV20-1; D not certain. The V gene's germline CDR1 is DFQATT and CDR2 SNEGSKA (reference sequence). CDR3 length: 13 amino acids. Trimming shortened V by 5 bases and J by 0 bases, and 10 bases separated the two germline ends. Written as DNA, the CDR3 is TGCAGTGCTGATCTTGGGGTGAACACTGAAGCTTTCTTT. Translated: CSADLGVNTEAFF.

The chain carries TRBV20-1 and TRBJ2-3; 9 nucleotides align to TRBD1. There are 17 residues in the CDR3. J was trimmed by 6 bases and V by 5 bases; bases with no gene match: 18. Germline V gene data show CDR1 as DFQATT and CDR2 as SNEGSKA (reference sequence). CDR3 loop: CSARPGTGLREGDTQYF. CDR3 DNA sequence: TGCAGTGCTCGTCCCGGGACAGGGTTACGGGAAGGGGATACGCAGTATTTT.

This rearrangement joins TRBV12-3 or TRBV12-4 to TRBJ2-1; TRBD1 is a possible D gene (5 bases). The CDR3 sequence is 10 residues long. V was pared by 8 bases and J by 8 bases, with 7 bases between. Here the CDR3 reads CASGADEQFF. DNA of the CDR3: TGTGCCAGCGGGGCGGATGAGCAGTTCTTC.

This clonotype came up many times. The rearrangement uses TRBV12-3 or TRBV12-4 and TRBJ1-1, with D possibly TRBD1 on 5 matching bases. Trimming pared 6 bases from V and 3 bases from J, leaving 8 bases between. This CDR3 is built from 12 residues. The CDR3 reads CASSQGYTEAFF. CDR3 coding DNA: TGTGCCAGCAGCCAGGGTTACACTGAAGCTTTCTTT.

This clonotype came up a few times. The chain links TRBV6-5 to TRBJ2-7; a possible D gene is TRBD2 (5 bases). The V gene lost 0 bases and the J gene lost 5 bases, with 14 bases spanning the gap. The CDR3 covers 15 residues. Germline values: CDR1 MNHEY, CDR2 SVGAGI. The CDR3 region is CASSYSRRGQHEQYF. The CDR3 DNA reads as TGTGCCAGCAGTTACTCCCGTAGAGGGCAGCACGAGCAGTACTTC.

In its sample, this clonotype was seen a few times. The chain has TRBV20-1 and TRBJ2-5; 7 bases are shared with TRBD1. The trim removed 3 bases at V and 4 bases at J, leaving 5 bases unmatched. CDR1 and CDR2 from the germline V gene are DFQATT and SNEGSKA (reference sequence). CDR3 length equals 13 residues. CDR3 nucleotide sequence: TGCAGTGCTAGGCCGGGACAGTTAGAGACCCAGTACTTC. This gives the protein CSARPGQLETQYF.

V and J are TRBV20-1 and TRBJ1-1; D might be TRBD1 (6 bases). V was trimmed by 5 bases and J by 1 base, leaving 11 bases between them. The CDR3 loop spans 13 amino acids. The V gene's germline CDR1 is DFQATT and CDR2 SNEGSKA (reference sequence). CDR3 sequence reads: CSASDSENTEAFF. DNA of the CDR3: TGCAGTGCTTCGGACAGCGAGAACACTGAAGCTTTCTTT.

This clonotype has ten or more counts. The CDR3 nucleotides are TGTGCCAGCAGCTCTCATAGCGGGTCTAGCACAGATACGCAGTATTTT. Residues: CASSSHSGSSTDTQYF. The J gene is TRBJ2-3, the V gene TRBV11-2; 7 bases align to TRBD2. Trimming removed 4 bases from V and 0 bases from J; junction bases left unmatched: 7. The CDR3 length is 16 residues. The germline V gene has CDR1 SGHAT and CDR2 FQNNGV.

The chain has TRBV5-6 and TRBJ1-4; D remains ambiguous. V was pared by 3 bases and J by 8 bases, with 14 bases between. Germline V gene sequence: CDR1 SGHDT, CDR2 YYEEEE. CDR3 length: 14 residues. The CDR3: CASSSGLSGEKLFF. CDR3 in DNA: TGTGCCAGCAGCTCGGGGTTATCGGGGGAAAAACTGTTTTTT.

This clonotype was seen a few times. V gene TRBV7-6 combines with J gene TRBJ2-1; D not certain. CDR3 size: 14 residues. Germline V gives CDR1 SGHVS, CDR2 FNYEAQ. The V and J ends lost 0 bases and 5 bases respectively, with 8 bases between them. This CDR3 is CASSLAGNNNEQFF. CDR3 bases: TGTGCCAGCAGCTTAGCGGGGAATAACAATGAGCAGTTCTTC.

The V and J genes are TRBV5-5 and TRBJ2-5; maybe TRBD1 (7 bases). CDR1 is SGHKS and CDR2 is YYEKEE in the germline V gene (reference sequence). CDR3 length equals 14 residues. Trimming cost V 4 bases and J 13 bases, with 23 bases left between them. Here the CDR3 reads CASSVDREVSSRYF. The CDR3 DNA reads TGTGCCAGCAGCGTCGACAGGGAGGTCTCGAGCAGGTACTTC.

The chain employs TRBV28 and TRBJ2-1, with TRBD2 matching 8 bases. The CDR3 has 19 amino acids. The V gene end was trimmed by 6 bases and the J gene end by 5 bases; junction bases not matched to a gene: 21. The germline V gene encodes CDR1 MDHEN and CDR2 SYDVKM. The CDR3 DNA follows: TGTGCCAGCAGCCCACTCCTGGGTTCCTCGGGGGGGCCAAACAATGAGCAGTTCTTC. Its translation is CASSPLLGSSGGPNNEQFF.

In regard to this clonotype: A junction end diverges from the germline sequence, so it may reflect a read error. The rearrangement uses TRBV6-1 and TRBJ2-1, with D perhaps TRBD1 (5 bases). The CDR3 length is 14 residues. CDR1 is MNHNS, CDR2 SASEGT, per germline. The CDR3 nucleotides read TGTACCAGCAAAGAGACAGATGACCGGAGTGAGCAGTTCTTC. Translating it yields CTSKETDDRSEQFF.

This rearrangement joins TRBV7-9 to TRBJ2-3; TRBD1 is a possible D gene (6 bases). Germline lookup yields CDR1 SEHNR and CDR2 FQNEAQ (reference sequence). The germline V and J ends were trimmed by 5 bases and 6 bases, with 18 bases remaining between them. The CDR3 has 15 residues. The CDR3: CASSDLDRLRDTQYF. The DNA for the CDR3 is TGTGCCAGCAGCGACCTCGACAGGCTCCGGGATACGCAGTATTTT. Using reference TRBV7-9 and TRBJ2-3 for the parts outside the CDR3, the full variable domain is DTGVSQNPRHKITKRGQNVTFRCDPISEHNRLYWYRQTLGQGPEFLTYFQNEAQLEKSRLLSDRFSAERPKGSFSTLEIQRTEQGDSAMYLCASSDLDRLRDTQYFGPGTRLTVL.

The J gene is TRBJ1-2, the V gene TRBV27, with 9 bases fitting TRBD1. Germline V gene lookup returns CDR1 MNHEY and CDR2 SMNVEV (reference sequence). This CDR3 is 14 amino acids long. J lost 8 bases, V lost 5 bases, and 9 bases had no gene match. The CDR3 here is CASSVRRTGEGYTF. The DNA for the CDR3 is TGTGCCAGCAGTGTACGGCGGACAGGGGAGGGCTACACCTTC.

The V call is TRBV7-2, the J call TRBJ2-7; D possibly corresponds to TRBD2 (7 bases). This CDR3 has 16 residues. V was shortened by 2 bases and J by 1 base, with 15 bases between the two germline ends. Looked up from germline, CDR1 is SGHTA and CDR2 is FQGNSA. CDR3 sequence: CASSLTFGGASYEQYF. The CDR3 nucleotides read TGTGCCAGCAGCTTAACTTTTGGGGGGGCATCCTACGAGCAGTACTTC.

The chain uses TRBV18 and TRBJ1-2; the match to TRBD1 covers 7 bases. Trimming at V came to 0 bases and at J to 0 bases, leaving 4 bases not matched to a gene. Per germline, CDR1 KGHSH and CDR2 LQKENI. The CDR3 covers 16 residues. CDR3 sequence (DNA): TGTGCCAGCTCACCACCGCTGGACAGGTCTAACTATGGCTACACCTTC. Its translation is CASSPPLDRSNYGYTF.

The chain links TRBV27 to TRBJ1-2, with D unclear. The V end was cut by 0 bases, the J end by 4 bases, with 12 bases between. The CDR3 totals 15 residues. In germline, CDR1 is MNHEY, CDR2 SMNVEV (reference sequence). In nucleotides, the CDR3 is TGTGCCAGCAGTTTATCGTTAGGTTCGGGCTATGGCTACACCTTC. This codes for CASSLSLGSGYGYTF.